Reported below is one TCR beta chain. Its antigen remains unidentified. This specimen belongs to a study of response to subunit inactivated influenza vaccine. V dropped 1 base and J dropped 1 base, with 12 bases sitting between them. The CDR3 is 16 amino acids. Germline V lookup: CDR1 LGHDT, CDR2 YNNKEL (reference sequence). TCRdb processed the RT-PCR reads anew with MiXCR; each CDR3 protein has one entry. The table lists about 480,000 distinct CDR3 sequences, approximately 13% of them singletons. The study, taken as a whole, reports: There was a suggestion from the authors that each seasonal influenza vaccination recruits few new T cells.

Source: PBMCs from blood, taken roughly 6 weeks after vaccination. This chain links TRBV3-1 with TRBJ2-3; D is perhaps TRBD2 (5 bases). The clonotype comes from a man in his forties or fifties who received an inactivated influenza vaccine. The CDR3 nucleotides read TGTGCCAGCAGCCAAGGGGTCGGGATCGGCACAGATACGCAGTATTTT. Encoded protein: CASSQGVGIGTDTQYF.